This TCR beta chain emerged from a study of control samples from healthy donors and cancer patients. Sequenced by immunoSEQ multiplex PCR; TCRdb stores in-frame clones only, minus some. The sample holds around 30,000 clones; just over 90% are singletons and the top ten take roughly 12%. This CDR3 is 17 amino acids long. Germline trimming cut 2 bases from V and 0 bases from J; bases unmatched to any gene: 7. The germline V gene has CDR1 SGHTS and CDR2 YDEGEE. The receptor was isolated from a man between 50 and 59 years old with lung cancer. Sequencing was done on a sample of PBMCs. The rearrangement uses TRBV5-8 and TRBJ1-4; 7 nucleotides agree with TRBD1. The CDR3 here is CASSLRRQGATNEKLFF. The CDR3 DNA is TGTGCCAGCAGCTTAAGAAGACAGGGAGCAACTAATGAAAAACTGTTTTTT.